A single sample gave rise to the 17 T cell receptor beta chains below, sequenced in a study of TIL therapy for anti-PD-1-resistant metastatic lung cancer. Regarding time point: pre-treatment sample, taken before nivolumab and TIL therapy. Pleural nodules or supraclavicular lymph nodes made up most of the excised metastases sampled. This was the immunoSEQ v3 assay. Sequenced by immunoSEQ multiplex PCR; TCRdb stores in-frame clones only, minus some. This table has 950 to 1,200 clones, roughly 80% appearing once. The specimen comprised tumor tissue, sampled at baseline. These receptors all stem from a person between 30 and 80 years old with non-small cell lung cancer.

This chain links TRBV7-9 with TRBJ1-5; tentative D call: TRBD1 (6 bases). The CDR3 extends over 16 amino acids. In germline, CDR1 is SEHNR, CDR2 FQNEAQ (reference sequence). V lost 7 bases and J lost 0, with 16 bases in between. The chain's CDR3 is CASTPDRPSSNQPQHF. For the CDR3, the DNA is TGTGCCAGCACCCCGGACAGACCATCTAGCAATCAGCCCCAGCATTTT.

This sequence joins TRBV30 and TRBJ1-6; D remains unclear. Trimming removed 0 bases at V and 7 bases at J, with 10 bases between. The CDR3 loop spans 14 amino acids. The germline V gene encodes CDR1 GTSNPN and CDR2 SVGIG (reference sequence). CDR3 region: CAWSVSPTNSPLHF. For the CDR3, the DNA is TGTGCCTGGAGTGTAAGCCCGACCAATTCACCCCTCCACTTT.

The V call is TRBV10-3, the J call TRBJ1-5; D is possibly TRBD1 (6 bases). The V end was cut by 11 bases, the J end by 2 bases, with 25 bases between. The germline V gene encodes CDR1 ENHRY and CDR2 SYGVKD. The CDR3 totals 17 residues. The CDR3 DNA sequence: TGTGCCGCCCAAAGCGGGGGGGGGCATGGGGGCAATCAGCCCCAGCATTTT. This translates into CAAQSGGGHGGNQPQHF.

This clone has a single count. V usage is TRBV5-6 and J usage is TRBJ2-1, with D possibly TRBD2 on 5 matching bases. V lost 2 bases, J lost 7 bases, and 7 bases lay in between. The germline V gene has CDR1 SGHDT and CDR2 YYEEEE. The CDR3 runs 12 residues. The CDR3 is CASSLVANEQFF. The CDR3 region has the DNA TGTGCCAGCAGCTTAGTAGCGAATGAGCAGTTCTTC. Together with reference TRBV5-6 and TRBJ2-1, the CDR3 gives the full variable domain: DAGVTQSPTHLIKTRGQQVTLRCSPKSGHDTVSWYQQALGQGPQFIFQYYEEEERQRGNFPDRFSGHQFPNYSSELNVNALLLGDSALYLCASSLVANEQFFGPGTRLTVL.

The chain couples TRBV29-1 to TRBJ2-5; D might be TRBD2 (6 bases). V dropped 3 bases and J dropped 5 bases, with 10 bases sitting between them. The CDR3 is made up of 12 amino acids. Per the germline V gene, CDR1 is SQVTM and CDR2 is ANQGSEA. The CDR3 region has the DNA TGCAGCGTTGATGGGGGGAGCGAGACCCAGTACTTC. It translates to CSVDGGSETQYF.

This chain connects TRBV11-3 to TRBJ2-2, with TRBD1 matching 8 bases. Germline loops: CDR1 SGHNT, CDR2 YENEEA. Unmatched junction bases numbered 5, after V lost 4 bases and J lost 4 bases. The CDR3 runs to 15 residues. CDR3: CASSSGGAGTGELFF. The CDR3 region has the DNA TGTGCCAGCAGCTCAGGGGGCGCGGGCACCGGGGAGCTGTTTTTT.

This chain uses TRBV7-2 with TRBJ2-7; 8 nucleotides line up with TRBD2. Trimming took 5 bases from V and 4 from J; bases not matched to a gene: 10. There are 15 residues in the CDR3. Per germline, CDR1 SGHTA and CDR2 FQGNSA. CDR3 nucleotide sequence: TGTGCCAGCAGCGCCGTAGCGGGGTTTGGGTACGAGCAGTACTTC. This codes for CASSAVAGFGYEQYF. The full variable domain, with the rest looked up from reference TRBV7-2 and TRBJ2-7, is GAGVSQSPSNKVTEKGKDVELRCDPISGHTALYWYRQSLGQGLEFLIYFQGNSAPDKSGLPSDRFSAERTGGSVSTLTIQRTQQEDSAVYLCASSAVAGFGYEQYFGPGTRLTVT.

This chain connects TRBV4-3 to TRBJ2-3; maybe TRBD1 (6 bases). V lost 0 bases, J lost 0 bases, and 13 bases lay in between. The CDR3 is 17 residues long. Germline CDR1 LGHNA, CDR2 YSLEER. Written as DNA, the CDR3 is TGCGCCAGCAGCCAAGATTGGGGGCGCGGAAGCACAGATACGCAGTATTTT. This codes for CASSQDWGRGSTDTQYF.

The chain joins TRBV13 to TRBJ1-5; unclear D gene. This CDR3 has 14 amino acids. The germline V gene has CDR1 PRHDT and CDR2 FYEKMQ (reference sequence). With 3 bases removed from V and 2 bases from J, the gap between germline ends came to 8 bases. In nucleotides, the CDR3 is TGTGCCAGCAGCTTCGCGGGAGGCAATCAGCCCCAGCATTTT. As protein: CASSFAGGNQPQHF.

The chain links TRBV11-2 to TRBJ1-1; tentative D call: TRBD1 (5 bases). CDR3 length: 14 amino acids. Trimming shortened V by 5 bases and J by 0 bases, and 10 bases separated the two germline ends. Germline-derived CDR1 and CDR2 are SGHAT and FQNNGV. DNA for the CDR3: TGTGCCAGCAGCCCGGACAACATGAACACTGAAGCTTTCTTT. Its protein product is CASSPDNMNTEAFF.

The gene calls are TRBV7-2 and TRBJ2-1; D unclear. This CDR3 region has 16 residues. Germline V gives CDR1 SGHTA, CDR2 FQGNSA. Trimming stripped 4 bases from V and 3 bases from J, with 16 bases between. Here the CDR3 reads CASSSQAARDYNEQFF. In DNA form, the CDR3 reads TGTGCCAGCAGCTCCCAGGCAGCGCGAGACTACAATGAGCAGTTCTTC.

This chain joins TRBV6-1 and TRBJ2-5; TRBD2 matches at 7 bases. The junction had 8 bases not matched to a gene; V was cut back by 6 bases and J by 4 bases. Germline assignment: CDR1 MNHNS and CDR2 SASEGT. CDR3 length: 14 amino acids. The CDR3 nucleotides are TGTGCCAGCAGACTAGGCGGGGGAGGAGAGACCCAGTACTTC. It yields the protein CASRLGGGGETQYF.

This chain links TRBV14 with TRBJ2-5; unclear D gene. Deletions cut 3 bases from V and 8 bases from J, with 10 bases between. The V gene's germline CDR1 is SGHDN and CDR2 FVKESK. The CDR3 extends over 12 amino acids. The CDR3 spells CASSQSQYTQYF. The DNA of the CDR3 is TGTGCCAGCAGCCAGTCCCAATACACCCAGTACTTC. Variable domain in full (rest from reference TRBV14 and TRBJ2-5): EAGVTQFPSHSVIEKGQTVTLRCDPISGHDNLYWYRRVMGKEIKFLLHFVKESKQDESGMPNNRFLAERTGGTYSTLKVQPAELEDSGVYFCASSQSQYTQYFGPGTRLLVL.

This chain joins TRBV19 and TRBJ1-2; tentative D call: TRBD1 (6 bases). Trimming took 5 bases from V and 2 from J, leaving 18 bases between them. Germline V gene data show CDR1 as LNHDA and CDR2 as SQIVND (reference sequence). The CDR3 runs to 16 residues. CDR3 bases: TGTGCCAGTAGTCCTTACGCAGGGGCAGCAAACTATGGCTACACCTTC. This translates into CASSPYAGAANYGYTF.

This chain connects TRBV30 to TRBJ2-7; either TRBD1 or TRBD2 may supply D (6 bases each). The CDR3 contains 16 residues. Germline CDR1 and CDR2: GTSNPN and SVGIG (reference sequence). With 0 bases removed from V and 0 bases from J, the gap between germline ends came to 15 bases. The CDR3 nucleotides read TGTGCCTGGAGTGTCCGGGGGCAGGGGTACTCCTACGAGCAGTACTTC. Translating it yields CAWSVRGQGYSYEQYF. The complete variable domain, with remaining parts taken from reference TRBV30 and TRBJ2-7, reads SQTIHQWPATLVQPVGSPLSLECTVEGTSNPNLYWYRQAAGRGLQLLFYSVGIGQISSEVPQNLSASRPQDRQFILSSKKLLLSDSGFYLCAWSVRGQGYSYEQYFGPGTRLTVT.

The rearrangement links TRBV4-3 to TRBJ2-7; D is uncertain. CDR1 and CDR2 from the germline V gene are LGHNA and YSLEER. CDR3 length: 15 amino acids. Deletions cut 2 bases from V and 0 bases from J, with 11 bases between. The chain's CDR3 is CASSQQSDVSYEQYF. The CDR3 coding sequence is TGCGCCAGCAGCCAACAATCGGACGTCTCCTACGAGCAGTACTTC.

DNA for the CDR3: TGTGCCAGCACCCTGTCAGCCCCCCAGTACTTC. Translated: CASTLSAPQYF. The genes are TRBV2 and TRBJ2-5; D not certain. This CDR3 spans 11 amino acids. CDR1 SNHLY and CDR2 FYNNEI come from the germline V gene. V was cut by 7 bases and J by 9 bases, with 12 bases left in between.